This TCR beta chain was captured by sequencing in a study of tumor and adjacent non-tumor tissue in lung cancer. Trimming left V 3 bases short and J 4 bases short, with 16 bases between. From germline, CDR1 is MDHEN and CDR2 SYDVKM. The CDR3 is 16 amino acids. TCRbeta libraries were built with three rounds of nested PCR, modified from ARM-PCR. TCRdb re-called the multiplex PCR reads with MiXCR, one entry per CDR3 protein. The sample yields 130,000 or so distinct CDR3 sequences, approximately 66% seen once. This sample's RNA came from whole unsorted tissue. The J gene is TRBJ1-5, the V gene TRBV28; maybe TRBD1 (5 bases). Sequencing input: lung tumor tissue. The TCR was taken from a man between 25 and 39 years old with non-small cell lung cancer. CDR3 sequence reads: CASSFYRRVGNQPQHF. As DNA, the CDR3 is TGTGCCAGCAGTTTTTACAGGAGGGTGGGGAATCAGCCCCAGCATTTT.